The TCR beta chain described here comes from a study of blood T cell repertoires in COVID-19. As for the study in general: Samples representing acute and convalescent COVID-19 were sourced from the United States, Italy and Spain. The cDNA or gDNA used as material had been derived from T cells, B-cell-depleted T cells, or PBMCs.

The CDR3 covers 17 residues. Germline assignment: CDR1 MNHEY and CDR2 SMNVEV (reference sequence). Trimming pared 9 bases from V and 0 bases from J, leaving 18 bases between. In the authors' methods: Cell counts per sample came from amplifying reference gene primers. Produced via immunoSEQ multiplex PCR; TCRdb's table is partial and in-frame only. V and J calls plus clone size are reproduced from that table; the DNA served to infer D and trimming. The data contain over 100,000 clones, around 84% of them singletons. The specimen sequenced was peripheral blood. The chain recombines TRBV27 with TRBJ2-6, with D possibly TRBD2 on 7 matching bases. This TCR was recovered from a woman aged 80 or over with active or convalescent COVID-19. CDR3: CASCREGGFSGANVLTF. DNA for the CDR3: TGTGCCAGTTGTAGGGAGGGGGGATTCTCTGGGGCCAACGTCCTGACTTTC.